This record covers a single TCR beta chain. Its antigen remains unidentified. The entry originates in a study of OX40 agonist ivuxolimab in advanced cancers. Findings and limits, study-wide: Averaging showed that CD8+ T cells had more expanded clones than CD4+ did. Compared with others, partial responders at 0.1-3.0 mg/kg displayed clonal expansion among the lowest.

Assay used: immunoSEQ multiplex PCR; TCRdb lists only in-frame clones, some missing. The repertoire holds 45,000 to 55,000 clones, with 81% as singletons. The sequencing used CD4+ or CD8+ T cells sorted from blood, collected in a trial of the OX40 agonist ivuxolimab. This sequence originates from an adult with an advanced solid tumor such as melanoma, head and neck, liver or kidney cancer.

CDR3 sequence: CASSLPSTDTQYF. DNA of the CDR3: TGTGCCAGCAGTTTACCTAGCACAGATACGCAGTATTTT. The genes are TRBV27 and TRBJ2-3; no clear D gene. CDR1 and CDR2 from the germline V gene are MNHEY and SMNVEV (reference sequence). The CDR3 is made up of 13 amino acids. Trimming took off 2 bases at V and 0 bases at J, with 3 bases between the two ends.